These T cell receptor beta chains were read from a single sample in a study of graft-versus-host responses after intestinal transplantation. For these TCRs, the target antigens are not known. Clones were read by immunoSEQ multiplex PCR, and TCRdb kept only the in-frame ones, dropping some. The repertoire includes 80,000 to 100,000 clones, approximately 90% of them detected once, and 0.15% to 0.2% sits in the top ten. This specimen was unstimulated CD4+ T cells sorted from spleen or lymph node cells, taken before intestinal transplant. The receptor set was obtained from a human donor who received an intestinal transplant. The conserved cysteine and the conserved F or W are not part of the CDR3 here. Where a row states a size, it is once, few, many or the class of an expanded clone; other rows omit it.

13	TRBV6-5	TRBJ1-2	NA	ASSIGPRRDYGYT
16	TRBV4-2	TRBJ2-5	NA	ASSQAPGLGGHQETQY
12	TRBV28	TRBJ1-2	NA	ASSLTRQFYGYT
13	TRBV27	TRBJ2-3	NA	ASSFGTGGTDTQY
13	TRBV9	TRBJ1-1	once	ASGRTGAPGTEAF
12	TRBV6-1	TRBJ2-7	NA	ASKTGGGSYEQY
13	TRBV7-2	TRBJ2-7	NA	ASSLEPDRGPGQY
13	TRBV28	TRBJ2-7	NA	AGSLTGVSSYEQY
12	TRBV28	TRBJ1-6	NA	ASRLQGAGSPLH
15	TRBV29-1	TRBJ2-7	NA	SVEANRGQAGPYEQY
11	TRBV5-4	TRBJ2-7	once	ASRMDTSYEQY
11	TRBV19	TRBJ2-7	NA	ASSDRILYEQY
15	TRBV4-1	TRBJ2-1	NA	ASSQDPGLAGDNEQF
12	TRBV5-6	TRBJ1-1	NA	ASSLALQGNEAF
13	TRBV4-2	TRBJ2-2	NA	ASSHRQGPTGELF
14	TRBV18	TRBJ1-2	NA	ASSPTGGSDNYGYT
12	TRBV7-8	TRBJ2-7	NA	ASSPLRVGYEQY
12	TRBV5-1	TRBJ1-1	NA	ASSLGPGDTEAF
13	TRBV6-6	TRBJ1-6	NA	ASSDPSDGDSPLH
15	TRBV19	TRBJ1-3	NA	ASNGGGQVSSGNTIY
13	TRBV6-1	TRBJ2-3	NA	ASSLDRGQADTQY
15	TRBV6-1	TRBJ1-5	NA	ASSELAPGQGNQPQH